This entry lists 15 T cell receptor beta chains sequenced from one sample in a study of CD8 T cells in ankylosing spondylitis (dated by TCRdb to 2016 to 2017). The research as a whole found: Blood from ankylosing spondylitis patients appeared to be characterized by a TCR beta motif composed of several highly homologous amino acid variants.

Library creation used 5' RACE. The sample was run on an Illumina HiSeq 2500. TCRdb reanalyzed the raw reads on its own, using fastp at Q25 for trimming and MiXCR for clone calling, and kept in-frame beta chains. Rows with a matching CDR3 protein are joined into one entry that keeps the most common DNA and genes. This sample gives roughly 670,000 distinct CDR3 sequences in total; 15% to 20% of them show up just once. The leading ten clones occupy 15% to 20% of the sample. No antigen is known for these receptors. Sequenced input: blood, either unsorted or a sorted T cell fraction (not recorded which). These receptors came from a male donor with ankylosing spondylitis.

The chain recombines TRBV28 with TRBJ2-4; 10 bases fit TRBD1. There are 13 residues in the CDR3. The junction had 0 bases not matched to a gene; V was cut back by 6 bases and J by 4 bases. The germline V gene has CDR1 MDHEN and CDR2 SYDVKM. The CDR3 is CASRGQGKNIQYF. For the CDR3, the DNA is TGTGCCAGCAGGGGACAGGGGAAAAACATTCAGTACTTC.

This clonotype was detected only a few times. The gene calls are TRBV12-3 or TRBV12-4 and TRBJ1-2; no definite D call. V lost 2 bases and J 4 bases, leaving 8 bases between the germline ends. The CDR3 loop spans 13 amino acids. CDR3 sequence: CASSLSRSYGYTF. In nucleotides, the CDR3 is TGTGCCAGCAGTTTATCCAGGAGCTATGGCTACACCTTC.

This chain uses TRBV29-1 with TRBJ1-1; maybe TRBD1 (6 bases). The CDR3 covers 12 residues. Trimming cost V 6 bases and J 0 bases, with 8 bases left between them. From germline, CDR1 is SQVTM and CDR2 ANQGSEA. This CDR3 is CSVGHLNTEAFF. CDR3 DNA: TGCAGCGTGGGACACTTGAACACTGAAGCTTTCTTT.

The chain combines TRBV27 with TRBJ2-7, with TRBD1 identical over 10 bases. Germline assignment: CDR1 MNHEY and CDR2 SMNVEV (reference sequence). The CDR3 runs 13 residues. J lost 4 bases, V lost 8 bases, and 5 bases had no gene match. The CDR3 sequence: CASRLGQGYEQYF. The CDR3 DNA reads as TGTGCCAGCCGCCTGGGACAGGGGTACGAGCAGTACTTC.

The CDR3, as DNA: TGTGCCAGCAGGGTGAACAATGAGCAGTTCTTC. As protein: CASRVNNEQFF. This chain links TRBV2 with TRBJ2-1, with D hard to call. The CDR3 consists of 11 residues. Germline assignment: CDR1 SNHLY and CDR2 FYNNEI. Trimming shortened V by 6 bases and J by 5 bases, and 5 bases separated the two germline ends.

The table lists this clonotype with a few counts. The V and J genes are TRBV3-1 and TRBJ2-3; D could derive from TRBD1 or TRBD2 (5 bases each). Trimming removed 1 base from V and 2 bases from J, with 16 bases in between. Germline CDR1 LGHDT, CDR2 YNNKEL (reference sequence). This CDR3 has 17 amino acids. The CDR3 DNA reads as TGTGCCAGCAGCCAAGGCACAGAGTGGGACGTCACAGATACGCAGTATTTT. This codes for CASSQGTEWDVTDTQYF.

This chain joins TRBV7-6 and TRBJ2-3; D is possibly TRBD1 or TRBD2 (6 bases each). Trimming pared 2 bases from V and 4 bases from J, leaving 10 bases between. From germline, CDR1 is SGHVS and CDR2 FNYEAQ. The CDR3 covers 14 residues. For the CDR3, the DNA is TGTGCCAGCAGCTTACGGGGGCTCCCAGATACGCAGTATTTT. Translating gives CASSLRGLPDTQYF. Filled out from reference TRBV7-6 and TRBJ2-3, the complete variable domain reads GAGVSQSPRYKVTKRGQDVALRCDPISGHVSLYWYRQALGQGPEFLTYFNYEAQQDKSGLPNDRFSAERPEGSISTLTIQRTEQRDSAMYRCASSLRGLPDTQYFGPGTRLTVL.

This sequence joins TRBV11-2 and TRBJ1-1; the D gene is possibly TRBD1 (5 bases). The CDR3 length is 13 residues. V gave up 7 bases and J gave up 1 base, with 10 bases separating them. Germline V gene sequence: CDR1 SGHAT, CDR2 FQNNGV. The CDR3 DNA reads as TGTGCCAGCACCAACAGGAAGAACACTGAAGCTTTCTTT. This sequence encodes CASTNRKNTEAFF.

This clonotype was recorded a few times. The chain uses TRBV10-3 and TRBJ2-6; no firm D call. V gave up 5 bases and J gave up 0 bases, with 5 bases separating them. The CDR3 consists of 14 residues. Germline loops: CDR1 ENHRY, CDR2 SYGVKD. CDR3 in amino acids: CAISSTSGANVLTF. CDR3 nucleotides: TGTGCCATCAGTTCGACCTCTGGGGCCAACGTCCTGACTTTC.

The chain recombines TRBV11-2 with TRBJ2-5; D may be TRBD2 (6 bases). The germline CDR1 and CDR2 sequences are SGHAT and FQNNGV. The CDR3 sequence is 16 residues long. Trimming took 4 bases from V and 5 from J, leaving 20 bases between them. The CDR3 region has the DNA TGTGCCAGCAGCTCGAGTCCGGAGGGCGGAGACGAGACCCAGTACTTC. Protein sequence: CASSSSPEGGDETQYF.

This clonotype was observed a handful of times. The CDR3 reads CASTRLAGGESNTEAFF. In DNA, the CDR3 is TGCGCCAGCACCCGCCTAGCGGGGGGCGAGAGTAACACTGAAGCTTTCTTT. The rearrangement joins TRBV5-1 to TRBJ1-1, with D perhaps TRBD1 (6 bases). V was trimmed by 6 bases and J by 2 bases, leaving 23 bases between them. This CDR3 spans 17 amino acids. Germline V lookup: CDR1 SGHRS, CDR2 YFSETQ.

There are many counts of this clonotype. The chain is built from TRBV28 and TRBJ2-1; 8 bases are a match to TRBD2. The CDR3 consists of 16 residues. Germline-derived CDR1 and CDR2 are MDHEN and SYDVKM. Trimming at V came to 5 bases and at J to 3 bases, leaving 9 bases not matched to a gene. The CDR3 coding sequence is TGTGCCAGCAGTCCTTTCGGTGGGACTAGCTACAATGAGCAGTTCTTC. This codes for CASSPFGGTSYNEQFF. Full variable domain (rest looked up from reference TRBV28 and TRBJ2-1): DVKVTQSSRYLVKRTGEKVFLECVQDMDHENMFWYRQDPGLGLRLIYFSYDVKMKEKGDIPEGYSVSREKKERFSLILESASTNQTSMYLCASSPFGGTSYNEQFFGPGTRLTVL.

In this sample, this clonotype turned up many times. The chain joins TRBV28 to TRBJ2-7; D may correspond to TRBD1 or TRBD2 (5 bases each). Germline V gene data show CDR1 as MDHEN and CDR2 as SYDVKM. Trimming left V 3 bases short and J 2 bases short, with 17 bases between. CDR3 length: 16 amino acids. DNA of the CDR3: TGTGCCAGCAGTTTGCAATCTGGGGGAGTCCCCTACGAGCAGTACTTC. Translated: CASSLQSGGVPYEQYF. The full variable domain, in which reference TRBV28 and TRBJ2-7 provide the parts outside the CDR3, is DVKVTQSSRYLVKRTGEKVFLECVQDMDHENMFWYRQDPGLGLRLIYFSYDVKMKEKGDIPEGYSVSREKKERFSLILESASTNQTSMYLCASSLQSGGVPYEQYFGPGTRLTVT.

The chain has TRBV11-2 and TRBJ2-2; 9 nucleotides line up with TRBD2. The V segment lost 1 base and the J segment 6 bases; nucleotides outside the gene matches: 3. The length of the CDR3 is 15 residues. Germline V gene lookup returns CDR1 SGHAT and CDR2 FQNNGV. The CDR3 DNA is TGTGCCAGCAGCTTAGGGACTAGCGTCCCCGGGGAGCTGTTTTTT. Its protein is CASSLGTSVPGELFF.

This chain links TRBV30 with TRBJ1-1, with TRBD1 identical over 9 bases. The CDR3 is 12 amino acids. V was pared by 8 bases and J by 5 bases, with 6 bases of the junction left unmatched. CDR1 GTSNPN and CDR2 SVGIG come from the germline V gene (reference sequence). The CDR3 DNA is TGTGCCGGAGGACAGGGGAGGACTGAAGCTTTCTTT. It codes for CAGGQGRTEAFF.